The 4 T cell receptor beta chains in this list originate from one sample, sequenced in a study of blood T cells in healthy people across ages. The use of a sample-barcoded 5' primer and a J-beta primer mix characterized a second PCR of roughly 7 to 11 cycles. TCRdb fed the 5' RACE reads into MiXCR, producing one record per CDR3 protein. The repertoire consists of around 750,000 distinct CDR3 sequences, with 53% occurring once and the leading ten covering around 40%. The sample consisted of blood. Receptor source: an elderly man in good health.

V gene TRBV20-1 combines with J gene TRBJ2-3; TRBD2 might be the D (5 bases). V lost 0 bases, J lost 14 bases, and 24 bases lay in between. CDR3 size: 15 residues. CDR1 is DFQATT, CDR2 SNEGSKA, per germline (reference sequence). The CDR3 DNA reads as TGCAGTGCTAGAGATCCGGGCAGAGGAACGGGATACGCGTATTTT. This gives the protein CSARDPGRGTGYAYF.

This clonotype was observed a few times. The J gene is TRBJ2-7, the V gene TRBV29-1; D ambiguous. The CDR3 is made up of 14 amino acids. V lost 1 base and J lost 0, with 10 bases in between. Germline V gene lookup returns CDR1 SQVTM and CDR2 ANQGSEA. CDR3: CSVEVRKSSYEQYF. For the CDR3, the DNA is TGCAGCGTTGAAGTGAGGAAAAGCTCCTACGAGCAGTACTTC.

J is TRBJ2-1 and V is TRBV20-1; D gene uncertain. The V gene lost 6 bases and the J gene lost 2 bases, with 8 bases spanning the gap. This CDR3 is built from 12 residues. CDR1 and CDR2 from the germline V gene are DFQATT and SNEGSKA (reference sequence). The CDR3: CSAKPTYNEQFF. The CDR3 nucleotides read TGCAGTGCCAAGCCCACCTACAATGAGCAGTTCTTC.

The gene calls are TRBV6-1 and TRBJ2-1; 13 bases align to TRBD2. The CDR3 is 18 residues long. The junction had 13 bases not matched to a gene; V was cut back by 5 bases and J by 6 bases. CDR1 is MNHNS, CDR2 SASEGT, per germline. CDR3 DNA: TGTGCCAGCAGTCAACCTATTATGACTAGCGGGGGGCTCAATGAGCAGTTCTTC. Encoded protein: CASSQPIMTSGGLNEQFF.